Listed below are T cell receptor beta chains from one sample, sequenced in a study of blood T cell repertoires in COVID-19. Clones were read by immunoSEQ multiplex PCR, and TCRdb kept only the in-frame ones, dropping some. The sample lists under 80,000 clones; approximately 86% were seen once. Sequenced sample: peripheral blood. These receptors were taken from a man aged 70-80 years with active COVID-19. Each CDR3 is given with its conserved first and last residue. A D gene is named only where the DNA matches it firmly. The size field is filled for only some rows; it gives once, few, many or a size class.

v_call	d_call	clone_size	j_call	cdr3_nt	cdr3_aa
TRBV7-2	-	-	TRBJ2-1	TGTGCCAGCAGCATGACCCGCGGTCCCTACAATGAGCAGTTCTTC	CASSMTRGPYNEQFF
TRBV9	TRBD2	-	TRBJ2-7	TGTGCCAGCAGCGTAGGTCTAAGCGGGAGGGCCTACGAGCAGTACTTC	CASSVGLSGRAYEQYF
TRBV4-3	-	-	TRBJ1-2	TGCGCCAGCAGCCAAGTGCCGGGGAACTATGGCTACACCTTC	CASSQVPGNYGYTF
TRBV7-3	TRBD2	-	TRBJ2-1	TGTGCCAGCAGCCCCGCCGGCGGGAGTAATGAGCAGTTCTTC	CASSPAGGSNEQFF
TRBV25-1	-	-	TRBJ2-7	TGTGCCAGCAGCCGGGACATGAGGGACGAGCAGTACTTC	CASSRDMRDEQYF
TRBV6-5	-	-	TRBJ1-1	TGTGCCAGCAGTTACTGGGCGGGACCCGAAGCTTTCTTT	CASSYWAGPEAFF
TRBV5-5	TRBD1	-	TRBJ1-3	TGTGCCAGCAGCTTGGCCCGGACAGGGGGAGGAAACACCATATATTTT	CASSLARTGGGNTIYF
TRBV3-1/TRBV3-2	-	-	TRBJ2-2	TGTGCCAGCAGCCAAGGAGGGGTGAGGGGGACCGGGGAGCTGTTTTTT	CASSQGGVRGTGELFF
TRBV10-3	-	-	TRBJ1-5	TGTGCCATCTGGGGGGGGGCAAACAATCAGCCCCAGCATTTT	CAIWGGANNQPQHF
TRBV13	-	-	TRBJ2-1	TGTGCCAGCATCCTACGGGGGGCAGGGAAGCAGTTCTTC	CASILRGAGKQFF
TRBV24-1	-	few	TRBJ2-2	TGTGCCACCAGTGATTGGGGCAGGGACACCGGGGAGCTGTTTTTT	CATSDWGRDTGELFF
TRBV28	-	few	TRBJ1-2	TGTGCCAGCAGTTTCGCCAGTGGCTACACCTTC	CASSFASGYTF
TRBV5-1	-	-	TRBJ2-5	TGCGCCAGCAGCGCCCCCGGGACACAAGAGACCCAGTACTTC	CASSAPGTQETQYF
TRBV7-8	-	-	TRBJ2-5	TGTGCCAGCAGCTTAGCGGGCGGGCAGACCCAGTACTTC	CASSLAGGQTQYF
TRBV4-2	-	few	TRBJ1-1	TGTGCCAGCAGCCAAGATGGAGGGGCCGACATGAACACTGAAGCTTTCTTT	CASSQDGGADMNTEAFF
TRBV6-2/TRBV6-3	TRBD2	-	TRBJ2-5	TGTGCCAGCAGTTACGGGGCTAGCGGGAGCCAAGAGACCCAGTACTTC	CASSYGASGSQETQYF
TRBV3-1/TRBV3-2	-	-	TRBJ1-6	TGTGCCAGCAGCCAAGAGGGCTTCCTAAATTCACCCCTCCACTTT	CASSQEGFLNSPLHF
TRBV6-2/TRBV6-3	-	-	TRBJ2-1	TGTGCCAGCAGTCCCGTCTATCGGGTCAGCCCCGATGAGCAGTTCTTC	CASSPVYRVSPDEQFF
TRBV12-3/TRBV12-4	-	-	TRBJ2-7	TGTGCCAGCAGTTTACTAGACTCCTACGAGCAGTACTTC	CASSLLDSYEQYF
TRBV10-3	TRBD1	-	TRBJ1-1	TGTGCCATCAGTGAGGGACAGGGAGGTGGGACTGAAGCTTTCTTT	CAISEGQGGGTEAFF